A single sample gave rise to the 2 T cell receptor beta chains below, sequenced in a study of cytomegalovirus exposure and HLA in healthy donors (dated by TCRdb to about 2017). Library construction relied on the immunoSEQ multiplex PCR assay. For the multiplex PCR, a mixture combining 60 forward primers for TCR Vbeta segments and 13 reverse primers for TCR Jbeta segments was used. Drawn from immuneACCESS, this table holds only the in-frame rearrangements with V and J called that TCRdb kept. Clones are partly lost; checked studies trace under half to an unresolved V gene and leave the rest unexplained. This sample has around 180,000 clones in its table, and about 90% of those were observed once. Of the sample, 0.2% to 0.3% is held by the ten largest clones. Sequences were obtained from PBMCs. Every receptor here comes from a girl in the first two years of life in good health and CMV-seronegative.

This chain's CDR3 is CASSPTGSGQPQHF. CDR3 DNA: TGCGCCAGTTCTCCTACAGGGAGCGGTCAGCCCCAGCATTTT. This sequence joins TRBV5-1 and TRBJ1-5; D might be TRBD1 (6 bases). V gave up 8 bases and J gave up 6 bases, with 18 bases separating them. The CDR3 has 14 amino acids. Germline CDR1 SGHRS, CDR2 YFSETQ.

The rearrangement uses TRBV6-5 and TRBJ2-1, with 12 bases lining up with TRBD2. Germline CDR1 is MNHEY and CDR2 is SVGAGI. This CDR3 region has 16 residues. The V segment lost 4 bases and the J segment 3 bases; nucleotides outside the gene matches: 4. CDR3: CASSFKTSGSYNEQFF. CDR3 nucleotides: TGTGCCAGCAGTTTTAAGACTAGCGGGAGCTACAATGAGCAGTTCTTC.